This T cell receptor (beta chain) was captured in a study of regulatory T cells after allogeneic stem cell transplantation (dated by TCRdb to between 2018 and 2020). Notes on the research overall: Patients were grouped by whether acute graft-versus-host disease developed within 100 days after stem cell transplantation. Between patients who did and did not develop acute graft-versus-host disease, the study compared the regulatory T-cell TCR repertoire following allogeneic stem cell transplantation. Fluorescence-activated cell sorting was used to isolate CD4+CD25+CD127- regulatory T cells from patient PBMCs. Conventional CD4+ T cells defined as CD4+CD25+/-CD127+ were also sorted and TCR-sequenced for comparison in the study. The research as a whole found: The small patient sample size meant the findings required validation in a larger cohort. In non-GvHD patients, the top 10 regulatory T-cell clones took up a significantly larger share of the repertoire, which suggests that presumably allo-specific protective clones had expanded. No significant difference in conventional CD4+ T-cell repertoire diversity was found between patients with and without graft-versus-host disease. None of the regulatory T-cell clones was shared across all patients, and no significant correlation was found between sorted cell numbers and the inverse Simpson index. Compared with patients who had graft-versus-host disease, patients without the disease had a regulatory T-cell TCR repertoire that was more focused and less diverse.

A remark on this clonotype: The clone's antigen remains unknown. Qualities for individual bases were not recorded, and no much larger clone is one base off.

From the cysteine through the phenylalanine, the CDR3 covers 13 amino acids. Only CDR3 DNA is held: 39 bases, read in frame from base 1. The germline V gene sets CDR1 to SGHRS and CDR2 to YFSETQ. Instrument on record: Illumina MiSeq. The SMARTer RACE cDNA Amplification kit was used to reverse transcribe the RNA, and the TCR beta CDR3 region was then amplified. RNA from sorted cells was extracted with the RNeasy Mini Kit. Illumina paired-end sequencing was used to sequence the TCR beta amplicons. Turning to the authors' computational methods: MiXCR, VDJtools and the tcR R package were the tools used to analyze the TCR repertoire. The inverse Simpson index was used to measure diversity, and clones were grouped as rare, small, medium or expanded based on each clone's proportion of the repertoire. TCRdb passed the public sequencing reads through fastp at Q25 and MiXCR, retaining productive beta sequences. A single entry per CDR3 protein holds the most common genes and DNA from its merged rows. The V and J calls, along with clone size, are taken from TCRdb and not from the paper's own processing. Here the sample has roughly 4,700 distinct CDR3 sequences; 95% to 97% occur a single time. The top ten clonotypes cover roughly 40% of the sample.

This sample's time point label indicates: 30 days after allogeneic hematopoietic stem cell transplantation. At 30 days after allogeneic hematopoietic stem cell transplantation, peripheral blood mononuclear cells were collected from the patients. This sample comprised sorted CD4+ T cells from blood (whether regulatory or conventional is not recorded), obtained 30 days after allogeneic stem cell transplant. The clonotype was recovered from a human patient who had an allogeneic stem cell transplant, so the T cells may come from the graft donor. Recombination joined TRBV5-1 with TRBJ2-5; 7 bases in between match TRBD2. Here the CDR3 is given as CTTSGTVLETQYF. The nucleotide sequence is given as TGCACCACCAGCGGGACGGTTTTGGAGACCCAGTACTTC.